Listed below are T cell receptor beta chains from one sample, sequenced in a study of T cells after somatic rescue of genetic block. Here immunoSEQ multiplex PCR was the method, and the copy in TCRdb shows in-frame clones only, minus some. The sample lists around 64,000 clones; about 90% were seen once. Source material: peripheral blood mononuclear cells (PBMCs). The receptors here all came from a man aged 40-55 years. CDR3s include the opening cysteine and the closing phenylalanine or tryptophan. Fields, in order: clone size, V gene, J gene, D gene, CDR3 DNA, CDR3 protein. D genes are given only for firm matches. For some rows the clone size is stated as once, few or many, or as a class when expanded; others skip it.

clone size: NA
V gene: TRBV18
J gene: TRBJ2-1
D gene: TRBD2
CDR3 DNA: TGTGCCAGCTCACCAAAGGGACTAGCAGTCAACGATGAGCAGTTCTTC
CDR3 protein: CASSPKGLAVNDEQFF

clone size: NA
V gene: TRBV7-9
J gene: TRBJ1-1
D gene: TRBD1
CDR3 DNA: TGTGCCAGCAGCCCCGAGGCAGGGGGGCCGAACACTGAAGCTTTCTTT
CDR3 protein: CASSPEAGGPNTEAFF

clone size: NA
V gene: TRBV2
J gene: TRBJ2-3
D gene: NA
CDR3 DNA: TGTGCCAGCAGCGAAGTAGGTACGCAGTATTTT
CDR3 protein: CASSEVGTQYF

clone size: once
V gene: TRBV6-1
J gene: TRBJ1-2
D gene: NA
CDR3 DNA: TGTGCCACCCAATATGGCTACACCTTC
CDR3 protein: CATQYGYTF

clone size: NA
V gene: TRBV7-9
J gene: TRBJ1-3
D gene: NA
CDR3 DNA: TGTGCCAGCATCGCGCGACTTGGAAACACCATATATTTT
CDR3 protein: CASIARLGNTIYF

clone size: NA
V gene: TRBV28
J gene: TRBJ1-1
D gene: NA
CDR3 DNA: TGTGCCAGCAGTCTGGCAGGGCCCACTGAAGCTTTCTTT
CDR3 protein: CASSLAGPTEAFF

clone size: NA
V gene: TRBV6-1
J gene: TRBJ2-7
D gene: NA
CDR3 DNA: TGTGCCAGCAGGAGGGAGTACGAGCAGTACTTC
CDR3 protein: CASRREYEQYF

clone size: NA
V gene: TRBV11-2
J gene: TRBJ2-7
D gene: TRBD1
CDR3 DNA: TGTGCCAGCAGCTACGTTGGACAGGGGAGGGTCTCCTACGAGCAGTACTTC
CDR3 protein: CASSYVGQGRVSYEQYF

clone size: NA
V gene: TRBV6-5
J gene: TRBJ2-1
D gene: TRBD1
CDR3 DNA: TGTGCCAGCAGTTACGTCCGGACAGGGGGCTCGAATGAGCAGTTCTTC
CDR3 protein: CASSYVRTGGSNEQFF

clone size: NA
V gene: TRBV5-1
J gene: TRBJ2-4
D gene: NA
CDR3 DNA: TGCGCCAGCAGCGGAGGACAGTGGGGAGCCAAAAACATTCAGTACTTC
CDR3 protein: CASSGGQWGAKNIQYF

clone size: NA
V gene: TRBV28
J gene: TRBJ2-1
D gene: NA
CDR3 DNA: TGTGCCAGCAGTTATTACAATGAGCAGTTCTTC
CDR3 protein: CASSYYNEQFF

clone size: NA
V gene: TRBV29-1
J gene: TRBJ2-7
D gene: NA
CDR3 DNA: TGCAGCGTTCGGGATAGAAGGGGGAAGCCCTACGAGCAGTACTTC
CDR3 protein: CSVRDRRGKPYEQYF

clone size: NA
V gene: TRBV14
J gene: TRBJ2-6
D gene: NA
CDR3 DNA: TGTGCCAGCAGCCAGGGGACCCACTCTGGGGCCAACGTCCTGACTTTC
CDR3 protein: CASSQGTHSGANVLTF

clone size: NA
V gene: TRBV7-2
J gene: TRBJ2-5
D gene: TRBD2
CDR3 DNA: TGTGCCAGCAGCTCTTCGGCGGGACTAGCGGGAGTATCATCGGAGACCCAGTACTTC
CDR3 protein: CASSSSAGLAGVSSETQYF

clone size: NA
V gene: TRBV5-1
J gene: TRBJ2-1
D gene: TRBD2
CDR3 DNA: TGCGCCAGCAGACCCGGACTAGCGGGCTCCTACAATGAGCAGTTCTTC
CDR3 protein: CASRPGLAGSYNEQFF

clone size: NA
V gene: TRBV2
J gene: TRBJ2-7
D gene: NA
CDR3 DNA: TGTGCCAGCAGTGGGTACAAAACGGCGCCTTACGAGCAGTACTTC
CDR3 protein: CASSGYKTAPYEQYF

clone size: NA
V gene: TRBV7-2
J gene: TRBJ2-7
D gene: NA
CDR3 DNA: TGTGCCAGCAGCTTTCAGGGAGGTTCTTACGAGCAGTACTTC
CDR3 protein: CASSFQGGSYEQYF

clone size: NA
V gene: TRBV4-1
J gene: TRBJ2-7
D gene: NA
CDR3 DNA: TGCGCCAGCAGCCAAGAGGAGCAGGGGGGGTACGAGCAGTACTTC
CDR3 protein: CASSQEEQGGYEQYF

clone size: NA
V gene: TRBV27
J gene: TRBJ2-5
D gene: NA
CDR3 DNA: TGTGCCCTGAAACCGGCCGGGGACGAGACCCAGTACTTC
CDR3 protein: CALKPAGDETQYF